A selection of T cell receptor beta chains follows, all from one sample in a study of blood T cell repertoires in COVID-19. This table comes from immunoSEQ multiplex PCR, and its TCRdb copy is limited to in-frame clones, with some not included. The data show roughly 300,000 clones, 70% to 90% seen once. Sequenced: PBMCs or T cells enriched from blood (not recorded which). All receptors come from a woman younger than 45 who had recovered from COVID-19. Both conserved end residues are part of each CDR3. The order of the fields is V gene, clone size, J gene, CDR3 protein. Clone sizes are given selectively: once, few, many, or a class where the clone is expanded.

TRBV3-1/TRBV3-2	-	TRBJ1-1	CASSQGGGVRTEAFF
TRBV9	-	TRBJ2-2	CASSRTGLGGELFF
TRBV30	-	TRBJ1-1	CAWRGVTEAFF
TRBV6-5	-	TRBJ2-7	CASTRDNPSSYEQYF
TRBV6-6	-	TRBJ2-3	CASSYLRDTDTQYF
TRBV5-6	-	TRBJ1-2	CASSRQGLGGYGYTF
TRBV14	once	TRBJ1-2	CASSQDGDYGYTF
TRBV5-1	-	TRBJ2-3	CASSLADTTDTQYF
TRBV9	-	TRBJ2-1	CASSRTGDGQFF
TRBV6-1	once	TRBJ1-5	CASSEAWGQRGQPQHF
TRBV6-2/TRBV6-3	-	TRBJ1-2	CASSYSRDSGNYGYTF
TRBV5-6	-	TRBJ1-2	CASSSAAHGGYTF
TRBV6-2/TRBV6-3	-	TRBJ1-6	CASSYPRDSSPLHF
TRBV27	-	TRBJ1-4	CASSLRLNEKLFF
TRBV28	-	TRBJ1-1	CATKFRGMNTEAFF
TRBV4-1	-	TRBJ1-5	CASREAGRGSNQPQHF
TRBV15	-	TRBJ1-2	CATSRDRVRSNYGYTF
TRBV7-2	-	TRBJ1-1	CASSPGGWGTEAFF
TRBV10-3	-	TRBJ1-5	CAISGGGEQPQHF
TRBV6-6	-	TRBJ2-7	CASSYPQSDEQYF
TRBV5-1	-	TRBJ2-1	CASSSNPGPSGEQFF
TRBV6-4	-	TRBJ1-4	CASSDWGRSFEKLFF
TRBV19	-	TRBJ1-1	CASSLLGGNTEAFF
TRBV4-1	-	TRBJ2-2	CASSQVLKPSNTGELFF
TRBV5-1	-	TRBJ1-2	CASSLGRGRDYGYTF
TRBV27	once	TRBJ1-6	CASSLAGITYNSPLHF
TRBV5-4	-	TRBJ1-5	CASSQGPPPGNQPQHF
TRBV27	-	TRBJ1-6	CASSWPLGQGLPLHF
TRBV30	-	TRBJ1-1	CAWTTGGTEAFF
TRBV6-5	-	TRBJ1-1	CASIGQGGSAFF
TRBV7-9	-	TRBJ2-3	CASSWRISADTQYF
TRBV7-8	few	TRBJ1-1	CASSLRQGYTEAFF
TRBV18	-	TRBJ1-1	CASSARTGMNTEAFF
TRBV5-1	-	TRBJ1-1	CASSPRTGDTEAFF
TRBV7-2	once	TRBJ1-5	CASSPMTGIGNQPQHF
TRBV6-5	-	TRBJ2-7	CASSYASGGPPYEQYF
TRBV5-4	-	TRBJ1-4	CASRSQGTEKLFF
TRBV11-3	-	TRBJ1-1	CASSLDKQDVRPEPNTEAFF
TRBV30	-	TRBJ1-1	CAWDQDRGVTEAFF
TRBV7-8	-	TRBJ1-4	CASSLAGVKLFF
TRBV5-1	-	TRBJ1-4	CASSLEGKKLFF
TRBV12-5	-	TRBJ1-1	CASGSGQGWDTEAFF
TRBV7-8	-	TRBJ1-3	CASSSIDSRAGNTIYF
TRBV25-1	-	TRBJ2-1	CASSERGGQNEQFF
TRBV15	-	TRBJ1-2	CATSRGQGEGGYTF